These 21 T cell receptor beta chains were all obtained from the same sample, sequenced in a study of blood T cell repertoires in COVID-19. TCRdb keeps only in-frame clones here, not all; method: immunoSEQ multiplex PCR. This repertoire shows about 71,000 clones, approximately 90% found once; its top ten account for approximately 4.9%. Sequences were obtained from peripheral blood. The receptors were sampled from a woman aged 18 to 35 with acute or convalescent COVID-19.

This clone has only one observation. The V and J genes are TRBV18 and TRBJ2-1; D might be TRBD1 (6 bases). Deletions cut 4 bases from V and 8 bases from J, with 18 bases between. Looked up from germline, CDR1 is KGHSH and CDR2 is LQKENI. The CDR3 consists of 15 residues. The CDR3 protein is CASSRERGTLDEQFF. As DNA, the CDR3 is TGTGCCAGCTCACGCGAGAGGGGGACCCTAGATGAGCAGTTCTTC.

V and J are TRBV21-1 and TRBJ1-6; the D call in the table, TRBD1, was not verified against the DNA. TRBV21-1 is reported as a pseudogene. The CDR3 length is 14 residues. CDR3: CASSDRGWNSPLHF. The CDR3 DNA is TGTGCCAGCAGTGACAGGGGCTGGAATTCACCCCTCCACTTT.

The chain couples TRBV27 to TRBJ2-3; TRBD2 agrees at 8 bases. Germline CDR1 MNHEY, CDR2 SMNVEV (reference sequence). The CDR3 totals 16 residues. J was trimmed by 4 bases and V by 4 bases; bases with no gene match: 10. CDR3 DNA sequence: TGTGCCAGCAGTTCGTTGAGACTAGCGTTCGCAGATACGCAGTATTTT. Translated, it gives CASSSLRLAFADTQYF.

The chain recombines TRBV24-1 with TRBJ2-1, with D perhaps matching TRBD1 (6 bases). This CDR3 comprises 16 residues. Germline CDR1 and CDR2: KGHDR and SFDVKD. The V end lost 4 bases, the J end lost 3 bases, and 15 bases lay between the germline ends. Here the CDR3 reads CATSDSGTQNYNEQFF. The CDR3 DNA reads as TGTGCCACCAGTGACTCCGGGACACAAAACTACAATGAGCAGTTCTTC.

The chain couples TRBV9 to TRBJ2-1; TRBD2 might be the D (6 bases). Trimming removed 3 bases at V and 1 base at J, with 14 bases between. This CDR3 spans 16 amino acids. Germline CDR1 reads SGDLS; CDR2 reads YYNGEE. The CDR3 sequence is CASSENREQSYNEQFF. In DNA, the CDR3 is TGTGCCAGCAGCGAGAACCGGGAGCAATCCTACAATGAGCAGTTCTTC.

The CDR3 nucleotides are TGTGCCAGCAGCTTAAAAGTCGGGGGAGGGCCTTACGAGCAGTACTTC. Amino acid sequence: CASSLKVGGGPYEQYF. The gene calls are TRBV7-2 and TRBJ2-7; 7 nucleotides agree with TRBD2. V shed 2 bases, J shed 4 bases, and the junction held 11 bases outside the gene matches. This CDR3 spans 16 amino acids. Germline assignment: CDR1 SGHTA and CDR2 FQGNSA.

The chain links TRBV11-3 to TRBJ2-3, with 9 bases lining up with TRBD2. Germline V gives CDR1 SGHNT, CDR2 YENEEA. The CDR3 extends over 14 amino acids. The V segment lost 5 bases and the J segment 4 bases; nucleotides outside the gene matches: 4. CDR3 loop: CASSEGLAADTQYF. CDR3 DNA: TGTGCCAGCAGCGAGGGACTAGCTGCAGATACGCAGTATTTT. The whole variable domain, filled in from reference TRBV11-3 and TRBJ2-3, reads EAGVVQSPRYKIIEKKQPVAFWCNPISGHNTLYWYLQNLGQGPELLIRYENEEAVDDSQLPKDRFSAERLKGVDSTLKIQPAELGDSAVYLCASSEGLAADTQYFGPGTRLTVL.

The chain uses TRBV6-2 or TRBV6-3 and TRBJ2-1, with TRBD2 identical over 15 bases. The CDR3 has 16 residues. The junction had 5 bases not matched to a gene; V was cut back by 2 bases and J by 9 bases. From germline, CDR1 is MNHEY and CDR2 SVGEGT. The CDR3 bases are TGTGCCAGCAGTTACGGGGGGACTAGCGGGAGGAGTGAGCAGTTCTTC. Residues: CASSYGGTSGRSEQFF.

The rearrangement joins TRBV30 to TRBJ2-7; D remains ambiguous. The CDR3 loop spans 13 amino acids. CDR1 and CDR2 (germline): GTSNPN, SVGIG (reference sequence). The ends were cut back, 0 bases at V and 2 bases at J, with 8 bases in the middle. CDR3 region: CAWSVADAYEQYF. The CDR3 nucleotides are TGTGCCTGGAGTGTGGCAGATGCCTACGAGCAGTACTTC.

The chain carries TRBV7-9 and TRBJ2-2, with D possibly TRBD1 on 6 matching bases. The CDR3 is 13 amino acids. In germline, CDR1 is SEHNR, CDR2 FQNEAQ (reference sequence). V shed 11 bases and J shed 4 bases, with 14 bases lying between them. The CDR3, as DNA: TGTGCCCCGTACAGGGAAGGCACCGGGGAGCTGTTTTTT. This gives the protein CAPYREGTGELFF.

The genes are TRBV10-3 and TRBJ1-2; 8 positions agree with TRBD1. Germline CDR1 ENHRY, CDR2 SYGVKD. The CDR3 totals 15 residues. The V segment lost 6 bases and the J segment 3 bases; nucleotides outside the gene matches: 9. CDR3 sequence (DNA): TGTGCCATCAGGAGGATGACAGGGGCCGACTATGGCTACACCTTC. It specifies CAIRRMTGADYGYTF.

The CDR3 bases are TGTGCCAGCAGCCAAAACAGGGGCTCTGGAAACACCATATATTTT. Its translation is CASSQNRGSGNTIYF. The chain employs TRBV3-1 (or the pseudogene TRBV3-2) and TRBJ1-3; 7 bases align to TRBD1. Unmatched junction bases numbered 1, after V lost 2 bases and J lost 0 bases. The germline V gene encodes CDR1 LGHDT and CDR2 YNNKEL (reference sequence). This CDR3 spans 15 amino acids.

The V and J genes are TRBV5-1 and TRBJ2-1, with 9 bases matching TRBD2. V was pared by 3 bases and J by 2 bases, with 15 bases of the junction left unmatched. Germline V gene sequence: CDR1 SGHRS, CDR2 YFSETQ. The CDR3 runs 19 residues. The CDR3 nucleotides are TGCGCCAGCAGCTCCCATAGCGGGAGTGCTACTTCCGCCTACAATGAGCAGTTCTTC. Translation: CASSSHSGSATSAYNEQFF.

This clone was counted a single time. The CDR3 protein is CASSGQTLDTQYF. CDR3 nucleotide sequence: TGTGCCAGCAGTGGACAGACTCTAGATACGCAGTATTTT. V and J are TRBV2 and TRBJ2-3; the D gene is possibly TRBD1 (5 bases). The V end lost 4 bases, the J end lost 5 bases, and 10 bases lay between the germline ends. The CDR3 loop spans 13 amino acids. Germline V lookup: CDR1 SNHLY, CDR2 FYNNEI.

This clone has more than one count but fewer than ten. The chain recombines TRBV19 with TRBJ1-1; 9 nucleotides align to TRBD1. Per the germline V gene, CDR1 is LNHDA and CDR2 is SQIVND (reference sequence). CDR3 size: 15 residues. V shed 5 bases, J shed 5 bases, and the junction held 9 bases outside the gene matches. CDR3 bases: TGTGCCAGTAGTTTGGGACAGGGCCCCGGGACTGAAGCTTTCTTT. This translates into CASSLGQGPGTEAFF.

The chain carries TRBV3-1 (or the pseudogene TRBV3-2) and TRBJ1-1, with D uncertain. V lost 0 bases to trimming and J lost 3 bases, with 17 bases between them. Germline CDR1 is LGHDT and CDR2 is YNNKEL (reference sequence). CDR3 length: 17 amino acids. In nucleotides, the CDR3 is TGTGCCAGCAGCCAAGATGGAATGAGGGAGTGGGACACTGAAGCTTTCTTT. Protein product: CASSQDGMREWDTEAFF.

The chain recombines TRBV6-1 with TRBJ1-5; 8 nucleotides align to TRBD1. The ends lost 4 bases at V and 0 bases at J; junction bases unmatched: 5. This CDR3 is 16 amino acids long. The germline V gene has CDR1 MNHNS and CDR2 SASEGT. The CDR3 region is CASSVGTGDSNQPQHF. CDR3 sequence (DNA): TGTGCCAGCAGTGTTGGGACAGGAGATAGCAATCAGCCCCAGCATTTT.

This clone has more than one count but fewer than ten. The chain has TRBV7-9 and TRBJ2-2, with 9 positions matching TRBD1. V dropped 5 bases and J dropped 1; count of bases not matched to a gene: 8. This CDR3 spans 17 amino acids. From germline, CDR1 is SEHNR and CDR2 FQNEAQ (reference sequence). CDR3 protein: CASSDKTGGENTGELFF. CDR3 coding DNA: TGTGCCAGCAGCGATAAGACAGGGGGTGAGAACACCGGGGAGCTGTTTTTT.

This rearrangement joins TRBV28 to TRBJ2-7; D remains unclear. Germline CDR1 and CDR2: MDHEN and SYDVKM. V lost 7 bases, J lost 3 bases, and 13 bases lay in between. The CDR3 length is 13 residues. This CDR3 reads CASNSVTFYEQYF. The CDR3 coding sequence is TGTGCCAGCAATTCTGTGACATTCTACGAGCAGTACTTC.

The V call is TRBV2, the J call TRBJ1-2; D perhaps matches TRBD1 (5 bases). V was clipped by 3 bases and J by 7 bases, with 12 bases between them. Germline CDR1 SNHLY, CDR2 FYNNEI. The CDR3 extends over 13 amino acids. Written as DNA, the CDR3 is TGTGCCAGCAGTGATGGGCAGGGAGGTGGCTACACCTTC. This codes for CASSDGQGGGYTF.

The chain carries TRBV30 and TRBJ1-5; 10 positions agree with TRBD1. The germline V gene encodes CDR1 GTSNPN and CDR2 SVGIG (reference sequence). This CDR3 contains 16 residues. V shed 0 bases and J 4 bases; nucleotides not matched to a gene: 6. The DNA of the CDR3 is TGTGCCTGGAGTGTCTTCGGGACAGGGGATAATCAGCCCCAGCATTTT. It specifies CAWSVFGTGDNQPQHF.